This T cell receptor beta chain originates from a study of CD8+ T cells in alopecia areata. As the sequencing template, cDNA was produced by extracting RNA and reverse transcribing it. The assay was immunoSEQ multiplex PCR, and TCRdb's table has in-frame clones only and misses some. The sample records about 14,000 clones, 58% being singletons. Sorting of the five patients' CD4+ cells gave CD25+CD127- cells as the output. This TCR was recovered from a human donor with alopecia areata. The sample consisted of CD4+ Tregs sorted from blood.

CDR3 in amino acids: CASSGRSRGAYEQYF. CDR3 sequence (DNA): TGTGCCAGCAGTGGGAGGTCCCGAGGCGCGTACGAGCAGTACTTC. The J gene is TRBJ2-7, the V gene TRBV6-1; D is possibly TRBD2 (5 bases). V gave up 4 bases and J gave up 4 bases, with 17 bases separating them. The germline V gene encodes CDR1 MNHNS and CDR2 SASEGT. This CDR3 is 15 amino acids long.